This entry concerns a single TCR beta chain. The source of the sample is a study of blood T cell repertoires in COVID-19. About the study: Sites across the United States, Italy and Spain contributed samples from acute and convalescent COVID-19.

Data came from immunoSEQ multiplex PCR; TCRdb stores just in-frame clones and leaves some out. The sample yields about 64,000 clones, under 90% seen once. Looked up from germline, CDR1 is SGHVS and CDR2 is FQNEAQ. The J segment lost 9 bases and the V segment lost 1 base, leaving 4 bases of the junction unmatched. The CDR3 has 14 residues. The chain employs TRBV7-8 and TRBJ1-5, with TRBD1 matching 9 bases. Source material: peripheral blood. The sequence was obtained from a man aged 45-60 years with active COVID-19. The CDR3 nucleotides read TGTGCCAGCAGCTTAGGGACAGGGGTGAGGCCCCAGCATTTT. This gives the protein CASSLGTGVRPQHF.